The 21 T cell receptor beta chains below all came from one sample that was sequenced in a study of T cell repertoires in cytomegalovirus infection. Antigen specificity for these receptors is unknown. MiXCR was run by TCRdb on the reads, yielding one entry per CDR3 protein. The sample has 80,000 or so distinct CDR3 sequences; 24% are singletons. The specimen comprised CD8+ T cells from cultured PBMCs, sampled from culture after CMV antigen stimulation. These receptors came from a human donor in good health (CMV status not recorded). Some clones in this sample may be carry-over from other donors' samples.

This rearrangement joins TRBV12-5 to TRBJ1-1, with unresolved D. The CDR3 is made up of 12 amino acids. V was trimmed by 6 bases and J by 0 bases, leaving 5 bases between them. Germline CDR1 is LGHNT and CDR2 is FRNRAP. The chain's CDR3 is CASGRVNTEAFF. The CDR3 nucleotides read TGTGCTAGTGGAAGGGTGAACACTGAAGCTTTCTTT.

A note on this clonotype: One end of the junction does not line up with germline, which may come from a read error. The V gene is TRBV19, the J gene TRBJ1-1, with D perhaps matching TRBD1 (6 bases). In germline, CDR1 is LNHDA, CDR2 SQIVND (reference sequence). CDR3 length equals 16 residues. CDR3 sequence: CAGSIELGGVNTEAFF. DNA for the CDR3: TGTGCCGGTAGTATAGAACTAGGGGGGGTGAACACTGAAGCTTTCTTT.

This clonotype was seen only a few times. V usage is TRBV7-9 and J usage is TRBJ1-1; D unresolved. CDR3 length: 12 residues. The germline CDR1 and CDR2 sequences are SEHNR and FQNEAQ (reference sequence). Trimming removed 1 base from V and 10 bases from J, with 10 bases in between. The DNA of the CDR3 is TGTGCCAGCAGCTTAGAGAAGTGGAGAGCTTTCTTT. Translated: CASSLEKWRAFF. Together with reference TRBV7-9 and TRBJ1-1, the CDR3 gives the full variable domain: DTGVSQNPRHKITKRGQNVTFRCDPISEHNRLYWYRQTLGQGPEFLTYFQNEAQLEKSRLLSDRFSAERPKGSFSTLEIQRTEQGDSAMYLCASSLEKWRAFFGQGTRLTVV.

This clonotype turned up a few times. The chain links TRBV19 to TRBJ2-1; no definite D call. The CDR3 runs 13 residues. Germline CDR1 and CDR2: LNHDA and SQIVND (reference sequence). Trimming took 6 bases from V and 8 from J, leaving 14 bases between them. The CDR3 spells CASSPQPEDEQFF. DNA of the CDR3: TGTGCCAGTAGCCCGCAACCAGAGGATGAGCAGTTCTTC.

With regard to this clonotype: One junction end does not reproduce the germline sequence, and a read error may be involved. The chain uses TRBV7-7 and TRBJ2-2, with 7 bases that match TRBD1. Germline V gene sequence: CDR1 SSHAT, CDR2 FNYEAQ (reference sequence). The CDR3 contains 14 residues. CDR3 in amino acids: CASSSDRVEGELFF. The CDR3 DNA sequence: TGTGCTAGCAGCAGCGACAGGGTGGAGGGGGAGCTGTTTTTT.

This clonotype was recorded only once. This CDR3 is CATSRTRGTGNTIYF. DNA of the CDR3: TGTGCCACCAGCAGAACCAGGGGGACTGGAAACACCATATATTTT. The chain links TRBV15 to TRBJ1-3; TRBD1 agrees at 7 bases. The V segment lost 2 bases and the J segment 2 bases; nucleotides outside the gene matches: 3. This CDR3 has 15 residues. Germline assignment: CDR1 LNHNV and CDR2 YYDKDF (reference sequence).

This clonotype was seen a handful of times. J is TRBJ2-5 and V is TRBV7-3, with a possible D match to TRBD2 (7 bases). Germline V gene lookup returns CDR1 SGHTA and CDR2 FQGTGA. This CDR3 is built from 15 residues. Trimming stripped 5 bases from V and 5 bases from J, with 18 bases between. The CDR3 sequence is CASSSSGAGAETQYF. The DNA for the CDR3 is TGTGCCAGCAGCAGCTCTGGGGCGGGGGCTGAGACCCAGTACTTC.

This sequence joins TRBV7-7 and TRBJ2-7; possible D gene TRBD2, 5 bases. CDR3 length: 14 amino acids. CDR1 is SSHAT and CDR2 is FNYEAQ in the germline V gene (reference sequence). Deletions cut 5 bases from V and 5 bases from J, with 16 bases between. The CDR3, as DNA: TGTGCCAGCAGCCCCGAGGGTCGTTGGGACGAGCAGTACTTC. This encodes CASSPEGRWDEQYF.

The DNA of the CDR3 is TGTGCCAGCAAGGAGGGGGGGACTGAAGCTTTCTTT. Encoded protein: CASKEGGTEAFF. The chain joins TRBV12-3 or TRBV12-4 to TRBJ1-1, with D perhaps matching TRBD1 (6 bases). V was cut by 7 bases and J by 5 bases, with 11 bases left in between. The CDR3 consists of 12 residues.

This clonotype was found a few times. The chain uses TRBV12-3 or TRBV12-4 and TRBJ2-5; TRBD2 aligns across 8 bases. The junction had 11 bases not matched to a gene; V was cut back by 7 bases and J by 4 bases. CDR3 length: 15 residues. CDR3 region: CASTLAGGALETQYF. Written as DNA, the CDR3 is TGTGCCAGCACCCTCGCCGGGGGGGCTCTAGAGACCCAGTACTTC.

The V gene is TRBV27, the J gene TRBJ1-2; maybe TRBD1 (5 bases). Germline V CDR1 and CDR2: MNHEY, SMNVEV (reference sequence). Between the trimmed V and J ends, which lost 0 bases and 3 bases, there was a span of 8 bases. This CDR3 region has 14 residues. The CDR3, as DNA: TGTGCCAGCAGTTTATCCCAGGGAGACTATGGCTACACCTTC. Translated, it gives CASSLSQGDYGYTF.

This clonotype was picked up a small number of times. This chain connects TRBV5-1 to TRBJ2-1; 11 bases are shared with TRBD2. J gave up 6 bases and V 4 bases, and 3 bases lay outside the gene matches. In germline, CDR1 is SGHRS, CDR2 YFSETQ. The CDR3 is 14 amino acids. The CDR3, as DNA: TGCGCCAGCAGCGAGGGGACTAGCGGCAATGAGCAGTTCTTC. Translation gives CASSEGTSGNEQFF.

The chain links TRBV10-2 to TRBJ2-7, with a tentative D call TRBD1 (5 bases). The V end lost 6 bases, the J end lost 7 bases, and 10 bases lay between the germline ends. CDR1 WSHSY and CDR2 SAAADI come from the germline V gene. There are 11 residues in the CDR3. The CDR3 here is CASSEGEEQYF. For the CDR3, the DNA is TGCGCCAGCAGCGAAGGGGAAGAGCAGTACTTC.

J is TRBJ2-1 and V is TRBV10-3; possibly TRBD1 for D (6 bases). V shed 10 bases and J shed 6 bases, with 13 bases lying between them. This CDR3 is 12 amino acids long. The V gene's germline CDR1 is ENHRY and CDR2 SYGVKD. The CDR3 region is CATVQGTNEQFF. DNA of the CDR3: TGTGCCACCGTACAGGGCACCAATGAGCAGTTCTTC.

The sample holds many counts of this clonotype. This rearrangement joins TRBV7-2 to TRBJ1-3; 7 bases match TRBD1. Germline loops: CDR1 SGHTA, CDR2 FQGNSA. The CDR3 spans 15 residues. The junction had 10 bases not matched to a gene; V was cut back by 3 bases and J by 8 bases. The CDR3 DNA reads TGTGCCAGCAGCTTGGTGACAGGGTTGTGGGACACCATATATTTT. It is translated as CASSLVTGLWDTIYF.

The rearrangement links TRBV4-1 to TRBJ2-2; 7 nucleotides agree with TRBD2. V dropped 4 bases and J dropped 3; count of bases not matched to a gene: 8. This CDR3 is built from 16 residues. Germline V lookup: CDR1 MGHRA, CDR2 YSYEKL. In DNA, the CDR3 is TGCGCCAGCAGCCCCGTCCGGGCGGGAGACACCGGGGAGCTGTTTTTT. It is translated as CASSPVRAGDTGELFF.

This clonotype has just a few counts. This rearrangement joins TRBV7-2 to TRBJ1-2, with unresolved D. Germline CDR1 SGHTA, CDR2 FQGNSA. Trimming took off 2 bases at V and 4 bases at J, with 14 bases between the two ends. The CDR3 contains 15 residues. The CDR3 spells CASSLFLDKTYGYTF. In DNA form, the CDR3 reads TGTGCCAGCAGCTTATTTTTGGATAAGACCTATGGCTACACCTTC.

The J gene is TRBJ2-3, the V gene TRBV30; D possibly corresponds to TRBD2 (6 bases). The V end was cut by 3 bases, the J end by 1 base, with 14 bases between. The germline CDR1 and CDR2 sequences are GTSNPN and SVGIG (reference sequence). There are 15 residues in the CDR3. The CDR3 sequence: CAWSTGDSRTDTQYF. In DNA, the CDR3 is TGTGCCTGGAGCACCGGGGACTCCCGCACAGATACGCAGTATTTT.

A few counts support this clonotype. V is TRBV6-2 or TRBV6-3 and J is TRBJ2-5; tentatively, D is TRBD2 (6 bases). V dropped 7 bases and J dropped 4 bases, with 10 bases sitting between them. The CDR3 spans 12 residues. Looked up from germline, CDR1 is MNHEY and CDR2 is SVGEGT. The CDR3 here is CASKTGGETQYF. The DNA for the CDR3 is TGTGCCAGCAAAACCGGGGGAGAGACCCAGTACTTC.

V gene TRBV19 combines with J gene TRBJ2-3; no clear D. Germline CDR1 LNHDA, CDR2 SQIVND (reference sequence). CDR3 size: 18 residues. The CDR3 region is CASRPNTSPRVGTDTQYF. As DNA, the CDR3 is TGTGCGTCACGCCCAAACACGTCCCCTAGGGTGGGCACAGATACGCAGTATTTT. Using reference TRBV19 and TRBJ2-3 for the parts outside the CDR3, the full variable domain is DGGITQSPKYLFRKEGQNVTLSCEQNLNHDAMYWYRQDPGQGLRLIYYSQIVNDFQKGDIAEGYSVSREKKESFPLTVTSAQKNPTAFYLCASRPNTSPRVGTDTQYFGPGTRLTVL.

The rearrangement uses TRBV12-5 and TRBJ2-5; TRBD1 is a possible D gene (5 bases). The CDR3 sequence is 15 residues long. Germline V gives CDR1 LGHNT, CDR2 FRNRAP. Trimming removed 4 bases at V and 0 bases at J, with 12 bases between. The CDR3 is CASGWSGQYQETQYF. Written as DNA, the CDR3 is TGTGCTAGTGGTTGGTCAGGGCAGTACCAAGAGACCCAGTACTTC.